This TCR beta chain was documented in a study of shared clonotypes between healthy human individuals. Study information: Every donor yielded three CD4 naive, three CD4 memory, two CD8 naive and one CD8 memory plate. General study findings and limits: Tissues were not sampled, only blood, and their repertoires likely differ.

V dropped 3 bases and J dropped 4 bases, with 6 bases sitting between them. Germline V gene data show CDR1 as SQVTM and CDR2 as ANQGSEA. CDR3 length: 11 amino acids. Approximately 30,000 T cell genomes (around 200 ng DNA) went into each sorted-subset replicate. Sequenced by immunoSEQ multiplex PCR; TCRdb stores in-frame clones only, minus some. The sample contains roughly 1,000,000 clones, approximately 80% of which appear only once. Remarks on this clone: Its antigen is not identified.

The specimen sequenced was memory CD4+ T cells from PBMCs. Subset denoted: CD45RA-negative fraction. The receptor was derived from a man younger than 35 in good health. Some clones in this sample may be carry-over from other donors' samples. The chain uses TRBV29-1 and TRBJ2-5; D is unclear. This CDR3 reads CSVDRRETQYF. CDR3 DNA sequence: TGCAGCGTTGACCGGCGAGAGACCCAGTACTTC.